This passage covers 14 T cell receptor beta chains from one sample sequenced in a study of CD4 T cells in relation to SARS-CoV-2 and coronaviruses. TCRdb's table, derived via immunoSEQ multiplex PCR, lists solely in-frame clones and lacks some. The sample lists 20,000 to 25,000 clones, around three quarters occurring once. No cognate antigen is known for these TCRs. Before the COVID-19 pandemic, during about 2010-2018, CD4+ T cells were taken from unexposed donors. The cells were cultured for about ten days before CD4+ T cells were isolated. The material sequenced was CD4+ T cells from PBMCs, cultured in vitro. All receptors derive from a human donor in good health.

The V gene is TRBV7-9, the J gene TRBJ1-2, with 8 bases aligning to TRBD1. The CDR3 has 13 amino acids. V trimming: 7 bases; J trimming: 7 bases; junction bases outside the gene matches: 8. Germline V CDR1 and CDR2: SEHNR, FQNEAQ (reference sequence). The CDR3 here is CASTRTGLGGYTF. The CDR3 region has the DNA TGTGCCAGCACCAGGACAGGGCTAGGTGGCTACACCTTC.

The chain is built from TRBV5-1 and TRBJ2-4, with D perhaps TRBD1 (5 bases). The V gene lost 2 bases and the J gene lost 8 bases, with 8 bases spanning the gap. From germline, CDR1 is SGHRS and CDR2 YFSETQ. The CDR3 has 12 residues. The CDR3 loop is CASSFEGDIQYF. The CDR3, as DNA: TGCGCCAGCAGCTTTGAAGGGGACATTCAGTACTTC.

This chain uses TRBV7-7 with TRBJ2-2, with D uncertain. V was shortened by 0 bases and J by 4 bases, with 0 bases between the two germline ends. CDR1 and CDR2 from the germline V gene are SSHAT and FNYEAQ (reference sequence). The CDR3 runs 12 residues. This CDR3 is CASSLATGELFF. The CDR3 DNA follows: TGTGCCAGCAGCTTAGCCACCGGGGAGCTGTTTTTT.

The chain links TRBV6-5 to TRBJ1-4; 7 nucleotides match TRBD1. The J segment lost 11 bases and the V segment lost 5 bases, leaving 11 bases of the junction unmatched. CDR3 size: 14 residues. Germline V gene sequence: CDR1 MNHEY, CDR2 SVGAGI. CDR3 DNA: TGTGCCAGCAGTCCAAGCGACAGGGTGGGGAAACTGTTTTTT. Translated, it gives CASSPSDRVGKLFF.

This sequence joins TRBV2 and TRBJ1-5; 8 bases align to TRBD1. Germline trimming cut 8 bases from V and 0 bases from J; bases unmatched to any gene: 18. CDR1 is SNHLY and CDR2 is FYNNEI in the germline V gene. The CDR3 has 19 amino acids. The CDR3 sequence is CASGDRSKATVFSNQPQHF. The CDR3 DNA follows: TGTGCCAGCGGGGACAGGTCAAAGGCGACTGTTTTTAGCAATCAGCCCCAGCATTTT.

This clone was detected a few times. V is TRBV5-1 and J is TRBJ2-7; 8 bases agree with TRBD2. The V gene's germline CDR1 is SGHRS and CDR2 YFSETQ. This CDR3 contains 16 residues. Trimming cost V 4 bases and J 0 bases; bases outside gene matches: 9. The DNA of the CDR3 is TGCGCCAGCAGCCCCGGCAGGGCGGGAGGCTCCTACGAGCAGTACTTC. Protein product: CASSPGRAGGSYEQYF. The whole variable domain, remainder taken from reference TRBV5-1 and TRBJ2-7, is KAGVTQTPRYLIKTRGQQVTLSCSPISGHRSVSWYQQTPGQGLQFLFEYFSETQRNKGNFPGRFSGRQFSNSRSEMNVSTLELGDSALYLCASSPGRAGGSYEQYFGPGTRLTVT.

Regarding this clone: The sample contains more than one DNA sequence encoding this CDR3. V usage is TRBV5-6 and J usage is TRBJ2-2; D might be TRBD2 (6 bases). Deletions cut 4 bases from V and 6 bases from J, with 10 bases between. CDR3 length equals 13 residues. Germline V gene data show CDR1 as SGHDT and CDR2 as YYEEEE. The DNA for the CDR3 is TGTGCCAGCAGCGGGACGGGGGCCGGGGAGCTGTTTTTT. Its protein is CASSGTGAGELFF.

This chain uses TRBV4-1 with TRBJ2-3; D not certain. The CDR3 covers 14 residues. Germline V lookup: CDR1 MGHRA, CDR2 YSYEKL. Trimming left V 0 bases short and J 4 bases short, with 8 bases between. CDR3 in DNA: TGCGCCAGCAGCCAAGATAGTCTTTCAGATACGCAGTATTTT. Encoded protein: CASSQDSLSDTQYF.

This clone was found a few times. The J gene is TRBJ2-1, the V gene TRBV4-1; 16 bases fit TRBD2. The CDR3 loop spans 19 amino acids. Germline V lookup: CDR1 MGHRA, CDR2 YSYEKL. V shed 3 bases and J 0 bases; nucleotides not matched to a gene: 5. CDR3 amino acids: CASSHPGLAGGSSYNEQFF. Written as DNA, the CDR3 is TGCGCCAGCAGCCACCCGGGACTAGCGGGAGGGAGCTCCTACAATGAGCAGTTCTTC.

The rearrangement links TRBV23-1 to TRBJ2-7; maybe TRBD1 (6 bases). TRBV23-1 has ORF status, its function being uncertain. V lost 0 bases and J lost 2, with 14 bases in between. This CDR3 is built from 16 residues. Here the CDR3 reads CASSQSRGQRAYEQYF. In DNA, the CDR3 is TGCGCCAGCAGTCAATCCAGGGGACAAAGGGCCTACGAGCAGTACTTC.

This chain uses TRBV6-5 with TRBJ2-3; TRBD1 agrees at 9 bases. Germline loops: CDR1 MNHEY, CDR2 SVGAGI. The CDR3 loop spans 15 amino acids. The V and J ends lost 5 bases and 0 bases, in that order; junction bases with no gene match: 3. This CDR3 is CASSSGTGSTDTQYF. The CDR3 DNA sequence: TGTGCCAGCAGTAGCGGGACAGGGAGCACAGATACGCAGTATTTT.

The genes are TRBV7-9 and TRBJ2-7; D is ambiguous. Per the germline V gene, CDR1 is SEHNR and CDR2 is FQNEAQ (reference sequence). This CDR3 region has 14 residues. Between the trimmed V and J ends, which lost 1 base and 2 bases, there was a span of 9 bases. The DNA of the CDR3 is TGTGCCAGCAGCTTAGGTTCAGAAGCCTACGAGCAGTACTTC. It specifies CASSLGSEAYEQYF.

The chain links TRBV10-2 to TRBJ1-1; unclear D gene. The V end was cut by 8 bases, the J end by 0 bases, with 4 bases between. This CDR3 has 11 amino acids. The germline gives CDR1 WSHSY, CDR2 SAAADI. The CDR3 sequence: CASRMNTEAFF. CDR3 DNA: TGCGCCAGCCGCATGAACACTGAAGCTTTCTTT.

This clone ranks as large. The chain is built from TRBV7-2 and TRBJ2-3; the D is unclear. CDR1 and CDR2 from the germline V gene are SGHTA and FQGNSA. V lost 1 base and J 0 bases, leaving 8 bases between the germline ends. CDR3 length: 15 residues. This CDR3 reads CASSLGYLSTDTQYF. CDR3 sequence (DNA): TGTGCCAGCAGCTTAGGCTACCTTAGCACAGATACGCAGTATTTT.